Here is one TCR beta chain with its context. Germline trimming cut 5 bases from V and 7 bases from J; bases unmatched to any gene: 25. The CDR3 runs to 19 residues. In germline, CDR1 is KGHSH, CDR2 LQKENI. The data belong to a study of CD8+ T cells in alopecia areata. Extracted RNA was reverse transcribed, and the resulting cDNA served as sequencing template. This table comes from immunoSEQ multiplex PCR, and its TCRdb copy is limited to in-frame clones, with some not included. The sample carries more than 200,000 clones, 67% recorded once. The TCR originated in a human donor with alopecia areata. The chain couples TRBV18 to TRBJ1-2, with TRBD1 matching 7 bases. The specimen was CD4+ T cells sorted from blood, collected at week 0. Written as DNA, the CDR3 is TGTGCCAGCTCAAATAGGGAATGGGACAGCGTTTCCCGGGATAGTGGCTACACCTTC. Translating gives CASSNREWDSVSRDSGYTF.